The rows below give T cell receptor beta chains drawn from one sample of a study of type 1 regulatory T cells. Their specific antigens are unknown. TCRdb used MiXCR to reprocess the reads, holding one entry per CDR3 protein. The sample gives tens of thousands of distinct CDR3 sequences, 72% of which show up once; roughly 15% is in the top ten. The sequencing sample was made of cultured T cells, either the whole culture or a sorted T cell fraction (not recorded which). These receptors came from a human donor in good health. CDR3s include the opening cysteine and the closing phenylalanine or tryptophan.

CDR3: CSAGEGGEQFF
J: TRBJ2-1
V: TRBV20-1

CDR3: CASSQERDYGYTF
J: TRBJ1-2
V: TRBV4-1

CDR3: CASSLAGLYQETQYF
J: TRBJ2-5
V: TRBV7-2

CDR3: CASSQPDRGLGYTF
J: TRBJ1-2
V: TRBV4-2

CDR3: CASSLTQGSWDEQFF
J: TRBJ2-1
V: TRBV7-3

CDR3: CASSFRYGGSYNEQFF
J: TRBJ2-1
V: TRBV5-5

CDR3: CASSLAGANAGNTIYF
J: TRBJ1-3
V: TRBV5-1

CDR3: CSVRGAWGNEQFF
J: TRBJ2-1
V: TRBV29-1

CDR3: CASSFSPSPTDTQYF
J: TRBJ2-3
V: TRBV11-1

CDR3: CASSAGGAAQPQHF
J: TRBJ1-5
V: TRBV7-9

CDR3: CASSLVRGLGTDTQYF
J: TRBJ2-3
V: TRBV5-4

CDR3: CSFMTGTGAYEQYF
J: TRBJ2-7
V: TRBV29-1

CDR3: CASSRTGQTIETQYF
J: TRBJ2-5
V: TRBV7-2

CDR3: CASSYRLAGAISVTYEQYF
J: TRBJ2-7
V: TRBV6-5

CDR3: CSGVSGGTHTDTQYF
J: TRBJ2-3
V: TRBV20-1

CDR3: CASSPLLAGGSSYEQYF
J: TRBJ2-7
V: TRBV27

CDR3: CASSLRENYGYTF
J: TRBJ1-2
V: TRBV12-3/TRBV12-4

CDR3: CASSLLGEQYF
J: TRBJ2-7
V: TRBV5-6

CDR3: CATTDQGTYNSPLHF
J: TRBJ1-6
V: TRBV6-2/TRBV6-3

CDR3: CASSFMGQGNSPLHF
J: TRBJ1-6
V: TRBV27

CDR3: CASSRIGSGANVLTF
J: TRBJ2-6
V: TRBV5-4

CDR3: CASTPVVLGYEQYF
J: TRBJ2-7
V: TRBV2

CDR3: CASSESGPGGPEAFF
J: TRBJ1-1
V: TRBV6-1

CDR3: CASSLGDRPMEQYF
J: TRBJ2-7
V: TRBV7-2

CDR3: CASSLTNTNTGELFF
J: TRBJ2-2
V: TRBV11-3

CDR3: CASSVSGRVEETQYF
J: TRBJ2-5
V: TRBV9

CDR3: CASSFGSSYQETQYF
J: TRBJ2-5
V: TRBV5-1

CDR3: CSARDAIGRDEQYF
J: TRBJ2-7
V: TRBV20-1

CDR3: CANIRTTGWGNQPQHF
J: TRBJ1-5
V: TRBV6-5

CDR3: CASSQAQGSSEQFF
J: TRBJ2-1
V: TRBV14

CDR3: CASSLRGTGADTQYF
J: TRBJ2-3
V: TRBV9

CDR3: CASSLPGQTYGYTF
J: TRBJ1-2
V: TRBV7-8

CDR3: CASSTRAWGTGGGQPQHF
J: TRBJ1-5
V: TRBV7-2

CDR3: CASSSTGGSTEAFF
J: TRBJ1-1
V: TRBV12-3/TRBV12-4

CDR3: CASSDNGLSTDTQYF
J: TRBJ2-3
V: TRBV2

CDR3: CASRETGTDTDTQYF
J: TRBJ2-3
V: TRBV5-1

CDR3: CASRPTGRGTETQYF
J: TRBJ2-5
V: TRBV28

CDR3: CAWSSTSSDGYTF
J: TRBJ1-2
V: TRBV30

CDR3: CASSLRPIAGGELFF
J: TRBJ2-2
V: TRBV12-3/TRBV12-4

CDR3: CASSPFGRGRANVLTF
J: TRBJ2-6
V: TRBV18

CDR3: CASIGQGIPYEQYF
J: TRBJ2-7
V: TRBV2

CDR3: CASSYQQGEGNQPQHF
J: TRBJ1-5
V: TRBV6-6

CDR3: CASSLTSGGSGRNEQYF
J: TRBJ2-7
V: TRBV7-2

CDR3: CASSLKGTGWGPQHF
J: TRBJ1-5
V: TRBV12-3/TRBV12-4

CDR3: CASSPSQGLATEAFF
J: TRBJ1-1
V: TRBV18

CDR3: CASSILLTGAYNEQFF
J: TRBJ2-1
V: TRBV19

CDR3: CASSQGLVIYEQYF
J: TRBJ2-7
V: TRBV3-1

CDR3: CASSFGLWGRSSTDTQYF
J: TRBJ2-3
V: TRBV7-2

CDR3: CASGAPRGDTQYF
J: TRBJ2-3
V: TRBV6-6

CDR3: CASSLGVYSDIQGDTQYF
J: TRBJ2-3
V: TRBV11-3

CDR3: CASSQAPGQGGYRVNEQFF
J: TRBJ2-1
V: TRBV4-1

CDR3: CASKPGSNQPQHF
J: TRBJ1-5
V: TRBV2

CDR3: CASSVRDNEQFF
J: TRBJ2-1
V: TRBV9

CDR3: CAIRRDRAETQYF
J: TRBJ2-5
V: TRBV10-3

CDR3: CASGLVGGTEAFF
J: TRBJ1-1
V: TRBV12-5

CDR3: CASSLGGLGNIQYF
J: TRBJ2-4
V: TRBV7-9

CDR3: CASSLDFAGANVLTF
J: TRBJ2-6
V: TRBV6-6

CDR3: CASRPEGRGSEKLFF
J: TRBJ1-4
V: TRBV12-3/TRBV12-4